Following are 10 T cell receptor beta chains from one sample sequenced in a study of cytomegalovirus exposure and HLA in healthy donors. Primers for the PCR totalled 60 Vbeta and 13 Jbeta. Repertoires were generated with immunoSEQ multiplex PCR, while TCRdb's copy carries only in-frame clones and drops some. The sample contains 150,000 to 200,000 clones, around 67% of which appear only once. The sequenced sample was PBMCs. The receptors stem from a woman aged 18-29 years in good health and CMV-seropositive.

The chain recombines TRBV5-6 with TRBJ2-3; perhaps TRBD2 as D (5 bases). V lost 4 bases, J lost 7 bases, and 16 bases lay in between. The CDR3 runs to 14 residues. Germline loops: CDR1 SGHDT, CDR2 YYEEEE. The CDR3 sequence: CASSAPHSVYTQYF. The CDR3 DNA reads TGTGCCAGCAGCGCCCCACATAGCGTATATACGCAGTATTTT.

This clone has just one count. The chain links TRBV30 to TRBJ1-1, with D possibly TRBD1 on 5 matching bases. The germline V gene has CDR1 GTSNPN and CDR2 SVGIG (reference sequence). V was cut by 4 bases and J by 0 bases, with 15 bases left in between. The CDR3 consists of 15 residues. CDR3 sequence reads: CAWTRARTLNTEAFF. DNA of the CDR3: TGTGCCTGGACTCGAGCCCGGACACTGAACACTGAAGCTTTCTTT.

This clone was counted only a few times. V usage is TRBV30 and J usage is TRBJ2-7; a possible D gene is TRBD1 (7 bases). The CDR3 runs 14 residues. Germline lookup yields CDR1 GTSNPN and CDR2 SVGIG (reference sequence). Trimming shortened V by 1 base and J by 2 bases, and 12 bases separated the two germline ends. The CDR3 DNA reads TGTGCCTGGAGTGGTCAGGGGGGCCCCTACGAGCAGTACTTC. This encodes CAWSGQGGPYEQYF.

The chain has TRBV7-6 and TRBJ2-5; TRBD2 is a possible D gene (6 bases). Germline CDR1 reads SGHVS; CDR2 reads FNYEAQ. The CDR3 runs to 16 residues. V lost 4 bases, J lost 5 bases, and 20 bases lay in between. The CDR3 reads CASSSRGAMGWETQYF. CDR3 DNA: TGTGCCAGCAGCTCTCGCGGGGCTATGGGTTGGGAGACCCAGTACTTC.

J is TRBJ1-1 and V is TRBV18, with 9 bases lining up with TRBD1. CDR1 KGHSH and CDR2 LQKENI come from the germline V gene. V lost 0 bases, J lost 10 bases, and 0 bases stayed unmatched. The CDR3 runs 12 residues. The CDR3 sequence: CASSPPGQGAFF. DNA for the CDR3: TGTGCCAGCTCACCACCGGGACAGGGAGCTTTCTTT.

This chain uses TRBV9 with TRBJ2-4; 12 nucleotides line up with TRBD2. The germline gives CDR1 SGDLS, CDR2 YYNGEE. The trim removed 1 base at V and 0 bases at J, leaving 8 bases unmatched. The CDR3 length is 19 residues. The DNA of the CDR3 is TGTGCCAGCAGCGTATGGAGACTAGCGGGAGCAAAAGCCAAAAACATTCAGTACTTC. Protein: CASSVWRLAGAKAKNIQYF.

The CDR3 sequence is CASSLIRGGTYEQYF. The CDR3, as DNA: TGTGCCAGCAGTTTAATCAGGGGTGGGACCTACGAGCAGTACTTC. The J gene is TRBJ2-7, the V gene TRBV27; TRBD1 is a possible D gene (6 bases). CDR1 and CDR2 (germline): MNHEY, SMNVEV (reference sequence). The CDR3 loop spans 15 amino acids. V gave up 2 bases and J gave up 2 bases, with 13 bases separating them.

CDR3 sequence (DNA): TGTGCCAGCAGCTTAGAAGCGGGGCCGCAGTATTTT. Translating gives CASSLEAGPQYF. This chain connects TRBV7-9 to TRBJ2-3, with 7 bases identical to TRBD2. Germline V CDR1 and CDR2: SEHNR, FQNEAQ (reference sequence). The junction had 2 bases not matched to a gene; V was cut back by 1 base and J by 10 bases. This CDR3 region has 12 residues.

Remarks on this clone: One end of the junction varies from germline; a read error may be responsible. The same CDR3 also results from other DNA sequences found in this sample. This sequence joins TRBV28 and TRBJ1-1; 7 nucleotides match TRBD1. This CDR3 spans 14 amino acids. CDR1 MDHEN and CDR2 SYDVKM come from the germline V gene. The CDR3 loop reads CASKRGLGDTEAFF. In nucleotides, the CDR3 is TGTGCCAGCAAAAGGGGGCTGGGGGACACTGAGGCTTTCTTT.

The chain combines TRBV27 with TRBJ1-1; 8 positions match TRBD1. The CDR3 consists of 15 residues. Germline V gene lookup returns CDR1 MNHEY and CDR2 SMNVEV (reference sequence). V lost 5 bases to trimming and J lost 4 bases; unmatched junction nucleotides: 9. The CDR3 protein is CASSRYDRGGTEAFF. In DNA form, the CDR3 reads TGTGCCAGCAGTCGCTACGACAGGGGAGGCACTGAAGCTTTCTTT.